This T cell receptor beta chain originates from a study of T cell responses to AZD1222 COVID-19 vaccine. Study results and limitations: A reported finding is that nearly half of spike-specific TCRs target unmutated variant regions. Without day 14 samples, only post-peak T cell repertoires were studied. Following two doses of AZD1222, Spike-specific TCR breadth and depth rose. White British ancestry dominated among donors, who included more females, and clonal diversity was possibly underestimated.

The method was immunoSEQ multiplex PCR; TCRdb's version includes in-frame clones alone and lacks a portion of them. The repertoire includes about 77,000 clones, 92% of them detected once, and around 5.1% sits in the top ten. This CDR3 region has 14 residues. V dropped 8 bases and J dropped 0; count of bases not matched to a gene: 6. The germline V gene encodes CDR1 SNHLY and CDR2 FYNNEI. Remarks on this clone: Its antigen is not known.

The origin of this receptor is an adult who received the AZD1222 COVID-19 vaccine. Here the sequenced sample was peripheral blood, taken 28 days after the second AZD1222 dose. The V call is TRBV2, the J call TRBJ1-1; 7 bases are a match to TRBD1. The chain's CDR3 is CASGRDRVNTEAFF. The CDR3 bases are TGTGCCAGCGGACGCGACAGGGTGAACACTGAAGCTTTCTTT.